This T cell receptor delta chain was obtained from a study of Vδ1+ human thymocytes. Alphabeta T cells were depleted, then CD3+ Vdelta1+ Vdelta2- thymocytes were FACS-sorted. A remark on this clone: Its target is unknown.

Study-level points and caveats: Around 20% of thymic delta-chain sequences were Vdelta2, with few Vdelta3, unlike blood Vdelta1+ controls. Thymic TRG and TRD repertoires appeared highly polyclonal.

RNA was extracted from the cells and then reverse transcribed. Multiplex PCR used pooled V-gene forward primers and a constant-region reverse primer to amplify CDR3s. TCRdb ran CATT on the multiplex PCR reads. Here the sample spans around 19,000 delta-chain clones, around 7.4% being singletons. The CDR3 loop spans 21 amino acids. Trimming took 0 bases from V and 3 from J; bases not matched to a gene: 18. In germline, CDR1 is TSWWSYY, CDR2 QGS. The TCR comes from a child less than two years old who had congenital heart surgery. V gene TRDV1 combines with J gene TRDJ1, with 11 bases that match TRDD3. The specimen sequenced was Vdelta1+ gamma-delta thymocytes from the thymus. Documented subset: FACS-sorted CD3+ TCRalphabeta- TCRVdelta1+ TCRVdelta2- thymocytes. CDR3 in DNA: TGTGCTCTTGGGGAACTTACTTATCCTATCCTGGGGGATACTATCGCCGATAAACTCATCTTT. It encodes CALGELTYPILGDTIADKLIF.